Sequencing of this TCR beta chain was carried out in a study of blood T cell repertoires in COVID-19. Study-level information: Specimens from acute and convalescent COVID-19 originated in the United States, Italy and Spain. T cells, B-cell-depleted T cells, or PBMCs provided the cDNA or gDNA that served as material.

As originally analysed: It was from reference gene primer amplification that nucleated cell counts were estimated. Clones were sequenced by immunoSEQ multiplex PCR, and TCRdb holds only the in-frame ones, with some missing. The V and J calls and clone size are taken from that table; D and trimming were inferred from the DNA. The sample carries 110,000 to 150,000 clones, around four fifths recorded once. This TCR was sampled from a human donor in a cohort sampled during active COVID-19. Sequenced material: peripheral blood.

This CDR3 is CASSPTSSEQFF. The CDR3 DNA is TGTGCCAGCAGCCCAACTAGCAGTGAGCAGTTCTTC. The V and J genes are TRBV2 and TRBJ2-1; tentatively, D is TRBD2 (6 bases). Germline CDR1 is SNHLY and CDR2 is FYNNEI. The CDR3 contains 12 residues. V dropped 6 bases and J dropped 9 bases, with 12 bases sitting between them.